A few counts support the clone carrying this TCR beta chain. This sample stems from a study of T cell changes during pregnancy in multiple sclerosis. This CDR3 is built from 12 residues. V gave up 3 bases and J gave up 5 bases, with 8 bases separating them. Germline CDR1 is KGHSH and CDR2 is LQKENI. The method was immunoSEQ multiplex PCR; TCRdb's version includes in-frame clones alone and lacks a portion of them. The sample gives approximately 88,000 clones, roughly 93% of which show up once; approximately 2.2% is in the top ten. This TCR was recovered from a female donor with multiple sclerosis, enrolled in a pregnancy study. The V gene is TRBV18, the J gene TRBJ2-7; D might be TRBD1 (5 bases). The sample consisted of peripheral blood, taken in the third trimester of pregnancy. CDR3 loop: CASSPLQDEQYF. Written as DNA, the CDR3 is TGTGCCAGCTCACCCTTACAGGACGAGCAGTACTTC.